This T cell receptor (beta chain) was observed in a study of T-cell memory formation after mild COVID-19. Germline assignment: CDR1 KGHDR and CDR2 SFDVKD. The length of the CDR3 is 17 residues. V trimming: 2 bases; J trimming: 4 bases; junction bases outside the gene matches: 6. This clonotype has a count of ten or more. Its antigen is undetermined. TCRdb recomputed calls from the 5' RACE reads with MiXCR, one row per CDR3 protein. The sample shows about 560,000 distinct CDR3 sequences, about 20% of them seen only once. Study-wide points: The main location of contracting CD4+ clones was CM and EM, and that of contracting CD8+ clones was EMRA. Whether day 37 second-wave clones are SARS-CoV-2-specific was not confirmed.

The source material was PBMCs or a T cell subset sorted from them (not recorded which). The chain couples TRBV24-1 to TRBJ2-2, with TRBD1 identical over 10 bases. The origin of this receptor is an adult woman who had mild COVID-19 (a few samples of this study predate the infection). Cell type and time point are not known. The CDR3 DNA reads as TGTGCCACCAGTGATTCTCCCGGGACAGGGGTCACCGGGGAGCTGTTTTTT. It yields the protein CATSDSPGTGVTGELFF.